The sequence of this T cell receptor beta chain was determined in a study of neoadjuvant anti-PD-1 for oral cavity cancer. Overall study: Patients without progression got a fourth dose around day 43.

This CDR3 spans 13 amino acids. The germline V gene has CDR1 SQVTM and CDR2 ANQGSEA. About this clone: As yet, its antigen is unknown. One end of the junction does not line up with germline, which may come from a read error.

Whole-study findings and limits: Higher pretreatment blood Treg/Th17 ratios correlated with higher pretreatment blood and lower post-treatment tumor TCRbeta clonality.

Most PBMC samples had around 0.5 ug input DNA in six replicates. The repertoire was sequenced with immunoSEQ multiplex PCR; TCRdb's copy has only in-frame clones and lacks some. This sample carries over 11,000 clones, about 71% of them seen once, and the ten largest clones take approximately 2%. V and J are TRBV29-1 and TRBJ1-6; D gene uncertain. The receptor was isolated from a person aged 35-79 years with oral cavity squamous cell carcinoma. This material consisted of PBMCs, taken before nivolumab (anti-PD-1) treatment. The CDR3 DNA reads TGCAGCGTCAAACCGGACGGGGATTCGCCCCTCCACTTT. Encoded protein: CSVKPDGDSPLHF.